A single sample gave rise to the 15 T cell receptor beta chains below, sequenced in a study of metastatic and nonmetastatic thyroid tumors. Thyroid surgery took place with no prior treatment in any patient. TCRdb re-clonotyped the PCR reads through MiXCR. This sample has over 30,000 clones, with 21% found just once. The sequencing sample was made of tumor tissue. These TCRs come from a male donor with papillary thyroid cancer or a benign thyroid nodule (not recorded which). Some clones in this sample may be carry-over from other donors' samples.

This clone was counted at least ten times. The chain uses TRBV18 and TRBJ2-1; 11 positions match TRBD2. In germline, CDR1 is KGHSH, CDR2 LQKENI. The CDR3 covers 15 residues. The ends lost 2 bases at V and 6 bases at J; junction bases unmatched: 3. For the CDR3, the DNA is TGTGCCAGCTCACCAACTAGCGGGAGAACCAATGAGCAGTTCTTC. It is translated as CASSPTSGRTNEQFF.

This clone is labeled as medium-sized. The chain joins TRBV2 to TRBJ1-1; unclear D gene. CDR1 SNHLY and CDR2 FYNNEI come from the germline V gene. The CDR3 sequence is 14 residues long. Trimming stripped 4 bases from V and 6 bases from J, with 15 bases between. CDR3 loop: CASSVRFGISEAFF. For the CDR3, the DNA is TGTGCCAGCAGTGTAAGGTTCGGGATCTCTGAAGCTTTCTTT.

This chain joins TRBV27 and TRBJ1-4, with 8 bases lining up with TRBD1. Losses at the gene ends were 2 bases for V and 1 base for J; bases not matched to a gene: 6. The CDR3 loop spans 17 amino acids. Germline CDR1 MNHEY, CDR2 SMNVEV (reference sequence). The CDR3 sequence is CASSLSFGQGTNEKLFF. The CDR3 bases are TGTGCCAGCAGTTTAAGCTTTGGACAGGGAACTAATGAAAAACTGTTTTTT. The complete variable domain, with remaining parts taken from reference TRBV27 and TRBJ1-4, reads EAQVTQNPRYLITVTGKKLTVTCSQNMNHEYMSWYRQDPGLGLRQIYYSMNVEVTDKGDVPEGYKVSRKEKRNFPLILESPSPNQTSLYFCASSLSFGQGTNEKLFFGSGTQLSVL.

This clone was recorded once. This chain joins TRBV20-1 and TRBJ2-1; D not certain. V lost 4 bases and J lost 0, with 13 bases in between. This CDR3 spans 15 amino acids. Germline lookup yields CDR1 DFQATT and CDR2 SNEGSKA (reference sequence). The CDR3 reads CSAIIWISSYNEQFF. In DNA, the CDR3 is TGCAGTGCTATTATCTGGATAAGCTCCTACAATGAGCAGTTCTTC.

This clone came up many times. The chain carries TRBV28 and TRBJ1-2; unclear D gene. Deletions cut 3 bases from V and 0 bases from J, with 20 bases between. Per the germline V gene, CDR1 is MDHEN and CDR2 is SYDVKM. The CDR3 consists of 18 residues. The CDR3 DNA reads TGTGCCAGCAGTTTTTATCAGCCACCGAGACCGTCTAACTATGGCTACACCTTC. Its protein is CASSFYQPPRPSNYGYTF.

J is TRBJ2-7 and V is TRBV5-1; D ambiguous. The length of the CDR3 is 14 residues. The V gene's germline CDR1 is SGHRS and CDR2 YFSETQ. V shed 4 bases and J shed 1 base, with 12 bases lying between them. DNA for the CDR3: TGCGCCAGCAGCGCCAATCCGGTGTCCTACGAGCAGTACTTC. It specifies CASSANPVSYEQYF.

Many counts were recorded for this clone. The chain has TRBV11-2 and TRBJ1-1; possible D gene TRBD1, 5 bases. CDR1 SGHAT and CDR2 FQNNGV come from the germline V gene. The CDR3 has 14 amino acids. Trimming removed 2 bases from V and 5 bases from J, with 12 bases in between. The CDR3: CASSLNWGGTEAFF. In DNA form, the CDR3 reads TGTGCCAGCAGCTTAAACTGGGGGGGTACTGAAGCTTTCTTT.

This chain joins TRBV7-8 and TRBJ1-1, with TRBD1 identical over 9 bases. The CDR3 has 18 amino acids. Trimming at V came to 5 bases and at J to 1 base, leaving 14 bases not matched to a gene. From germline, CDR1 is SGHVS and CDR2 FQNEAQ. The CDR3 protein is CASSPPLRHRGRNTEAFF. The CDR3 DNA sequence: TGTGCCAGCAGCCCACCCCTAAGACACAGGGGGCGGAACACTGAAGCTTTCTTT.

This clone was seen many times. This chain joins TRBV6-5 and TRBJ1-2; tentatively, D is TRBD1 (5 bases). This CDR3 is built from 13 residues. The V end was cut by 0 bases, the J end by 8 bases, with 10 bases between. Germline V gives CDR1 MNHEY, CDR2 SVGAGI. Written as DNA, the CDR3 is TGTGCCAGCAGTTACTCAACGGGGGAAGGCTACACCTTC. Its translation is CASSYSTGEGYTF.

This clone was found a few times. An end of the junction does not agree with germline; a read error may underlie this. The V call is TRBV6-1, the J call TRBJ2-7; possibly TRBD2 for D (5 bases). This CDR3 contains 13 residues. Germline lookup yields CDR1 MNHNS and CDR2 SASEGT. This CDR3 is CASSCSETYEQCF. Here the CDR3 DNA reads TGTGCCAGCAGCTGTAGCGAGACCTACGAGCAGTGCTTC.

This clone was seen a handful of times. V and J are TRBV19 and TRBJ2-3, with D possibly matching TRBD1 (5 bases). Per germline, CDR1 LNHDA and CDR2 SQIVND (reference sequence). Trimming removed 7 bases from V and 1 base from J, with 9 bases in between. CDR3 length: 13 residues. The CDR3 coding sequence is TGTGCCAGTAATGCAGGGCGCACAGATACGCAGTATTTT. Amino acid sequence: CASNAGRTDTQYF.

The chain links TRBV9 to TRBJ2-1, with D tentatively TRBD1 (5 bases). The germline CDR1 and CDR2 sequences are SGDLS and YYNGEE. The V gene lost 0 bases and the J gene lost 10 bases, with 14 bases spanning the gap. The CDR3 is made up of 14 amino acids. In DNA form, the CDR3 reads TGTGCCAGCAGCGTAGTGAAGGGGCCGAGCGAGCAGTTCTTC. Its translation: CASSVVKGPSEQFF.

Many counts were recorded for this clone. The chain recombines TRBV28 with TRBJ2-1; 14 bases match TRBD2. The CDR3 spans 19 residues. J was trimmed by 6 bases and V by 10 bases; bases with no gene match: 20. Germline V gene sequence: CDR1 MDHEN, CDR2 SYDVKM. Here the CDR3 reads CATLPPRPGLAGEPNEQFF. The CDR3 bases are TGTGCCACCCTTCCCCCCCGTCCGGGACTAGCGGGGGAACCCAATGAGCAGTTCTTC.

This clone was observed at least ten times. CDR3 bases: TGCGCCAGCAGCCCGGGGGGGATTTACAATGAGCAGTTCTTC. It specifies CASSPGGIYNEQFF. J is TRBJ2-1 and V is TRBV4-1; 8 bases match TRBD2. CDR1 and CDR2 (germline): MGHRA, YSYEKL. The trim removed 4 bases at V and 4 bases at J, leaving 3 bases unmatched. The CDR3 runs to 14 residues.

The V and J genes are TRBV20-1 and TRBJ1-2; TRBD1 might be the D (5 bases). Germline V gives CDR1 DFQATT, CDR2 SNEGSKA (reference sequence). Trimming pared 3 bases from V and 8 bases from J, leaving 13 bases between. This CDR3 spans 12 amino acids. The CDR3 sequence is CSASGWGGGYTF. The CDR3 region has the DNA TGCAGTGCTAGTGGATGGGGGGGAGGCTACACCTTC.